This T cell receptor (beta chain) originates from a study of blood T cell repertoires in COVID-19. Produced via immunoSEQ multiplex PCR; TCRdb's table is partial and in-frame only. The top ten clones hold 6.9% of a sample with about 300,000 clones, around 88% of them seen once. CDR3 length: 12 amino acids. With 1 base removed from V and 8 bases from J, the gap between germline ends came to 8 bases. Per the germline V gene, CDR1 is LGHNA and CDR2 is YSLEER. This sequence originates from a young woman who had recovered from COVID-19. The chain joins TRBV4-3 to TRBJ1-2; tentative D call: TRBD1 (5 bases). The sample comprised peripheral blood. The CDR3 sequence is CASSQAGDGYTF. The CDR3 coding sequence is TGCGCCAGCAGCCAAGCGGGGGACGGCTACACCTTC.